These 30 T cell receptor beta chains originate from one sample sequenced in a study of shared clonotypes between healthy human individuals. Produced via immunoSEQ multiplex PCR; TCRdb's table is partial and in-frame only. The table has fewer than 2.5 million clones, approximately 93% seen once. The sequenced material came from naive CD4+ T cells from PBMCs. Subset denoted: CD45RA+ positively selected. These receptors all stem from a man younger than 35 in good health. Some clones in this sample may be carry-over from other donors' samples.

The rearrangement uses TRBV6-1 and TRBJ2-5; a possible D gene is TRBD2 (5 bases). Trimming took off 10 bases at V and 5 bases at J, with 17 bases between the two ends. The CDR3 totals 13 residues. Germline V gene sequence: CDR1 MNHNS, CDR2 SASEGT. The CDR3 here is CATSSSRGETQYF. The CDR3 nucleotides are TGTGCCACCTCCAGCAGCCGCGGGGAGACCCAGTACTTC.

This chain connects TRBV6-5 to TRBJ2-3; D may be TRBD2 (6 bases). CDR3 length: 14 amino acids. Trimming removed 4 bases from V and 3 bases from J, with 11 bases in between. The germline V gene has CDR1 MNHEY and CDR2 SVGAGI. For the CDR3, the DNA is TGTGCCAGCAGTTTTGCGGGGCTGACAGATACGCAGTATTTT. This codes for CASSFAGLTDTQYF.

This chain links TRBV7-8 with TRBJ2-7, with 11 bases aligning to TRBD1. V was clipped by 5 bases and J by 4 bases; unmatched bases: 7. The CDR3 consists of 15 residues. CDR1 SGHVS and CDR2 FQNEAQ come from the germline V gene. The CDR3 coding sequence is TGTGCCAGCAGCGTCTCCGGGACAGGGGGTTACGAGCAGTACTTC. It codes for CASSVSGTGGYEQYF.

The rearrangement joins TRBV29-1 to TRBJ2-4, with D unclear. The V end lost 7 bases, the J end lost 3 bases, and 4 bases lay between the germline ends. Germline V gene lookup returns CDR1 SQVTM and CDR2 ANQGSEA. This CDR3 is 10 amino acids long. This CDR3 is CSAIKNIQYF. CDR3 DNA sequence: TGCAGCGCTATCAAAAACATTCAGTACTTC.

The chain carries TRBV19 and TRBJ2-7; TRBD1 matches at 10 bases. The CDR3 totals 17 residues. The V segment lost 5 bases and the J segment 4 bases; nucleotides outside the gene matches: 14. Germline loops: CDR1 LNHDA, CDR2 SQIVND (reference sequence). CDR3 protein: CASSFRPRQGAQYEQYF. CDR3 nucleotide sequence: TGTGCCAGTAGTTTCCGACCCCGACAGGGGGCTCAATACGAGCAGTACTTC.

In nucleotides, the CDR3 is TGCAGCGTTGCGCCCTCCGGGACTAGCGGGAACAATGAGCAGTTCTTC. Translation: CSVAPSGTSGNNEQFF. The chain joins TRBV29-1 to TRBJ2-1; 13 nucleotides agree with TRBD2. Unmatched junction bases numbered 8, after V lost 4 bases and J lost 5 bases. The CDR3 is made up of 16 amino acids. Germline assignment: CDR1 SQVTM and CDR2 ANQGSEA.

Details on this clone: At the DNA level, this CDR3 is encoded by other sequences in the same sample as well. The rearrangement links TRBV9 to TRBJ1-5, with D possibly TRBD1 on 5 matching bases. Germline loops: CDR1 SGDLS, CDR2 YYNGEE. The CDR3 runs to 15 residues. The V gene lost 0 bases and the J gene lost 5 bases, with 12 bases spanning the gap. CDR3 DNA sequence: TGTGCCAGCAGCGTAGGGGTAATGGGGGATCAGCCCCAGCATTTT. Translated: CASSVGVMGDQPQHF.

The chain combines TRBV14 with TRBJ1-1, with D unclear. The CDR3 spans 12 residues. V was trimmed by 4 bases and J by 8 bases, leaving 11 bases between them. CDR1 is SGHDN and CDR2 is FVKESK in the germline V gene. The CDR3 bases are TGTGCCAGCAGCCGCATCCGCCCCGAAGCTTTCTTT. It is translated as CASSRIRPEAFF.

The chain carries TRBV7-9 and TRBJ2-3; D is perhaps TRBD2 (5 bases). Germline lookup yields CDR1 SEHNR and CDR2 FQNEAQ (reference sequence). The CDR3 loop spans 13 amino acids. The V gene lost 0 bases and the J gene lost 6 bases, with 7 bases spanning the gap. The CDR3: CASSLARGDTQYF. In DNA, the CDR3 is TGTGCCAGCAGCTTAGCGAGAGGGGATACGCAGTATTTT. Supplemented by reference TRBV7-9 and TRBJ2-3, the full variable domain reads DTGVSQNPRHKITKRGQNVTFRCDPISEHNRLYWYRQTLGQGPEFLTYFQNEAQLEKSRLLSDRFSAERPKGSFSTLEIQRTEQGDSAMYLCASSLARGDTQYFGPGTRLTVL.

The V and J genes are TRBV2 and TRBJ2-5; a possible D gene is TRBD1 (6 bases). Germline CDR1 reads SNHLY; CDR2 reads FYNNEI. V was pared by 1 base and J by 2 bases, with 8 bases between. CDR3 length equals 14 residues. In nucleotides, the CDR3 is TGTGCCAGCAGTGAAGAGGGGGTTCAAGAGACCCAGTACTTC. Protein: CASSEEGVQETQYF.

The chain carries TRBV5-1 and TRBJ2-1; D is unresolved. Germline loops: CDR1 SGHRS, CDR2 YFSETQ. Trimming took 3 bases from V and 10 from J, leaving 14 bases between them. The CDR3 has 13 amino acids. The CDR3 spells CASSSRIQSEQFF. The DNA for the CDR3 is TGCGCCAGCAGCTCTCGTATACAATCAGAGCAGTTCTTC. Complete variable domain (other parts from reference TRBV5-1 and TRBJ2-1): KAGVTQTPRYLIKTRGQQVTLSCSPISGHRSVSWYQQTPGQGLQFLFEYFSETQRNKGNFPGRFSGRQFSNSRSEMNVSTLELGDSALYLCASSSRIQSEQFFGPGTRLTVL.

This chain links TRBV5-1 with TRBJ2-3; 8 bases align to TRBD2. CDR3 length equals 15 residues. Germline-derived CDR1 and CDR2 are SGHRS and YFSETQ. V lost 1 base and J lost 4; bases outside the gene matches: 5. CDR3 residues: CASSLSGSGADTQYF. CDR3 nucleotides: TGCGCCAGCAGCTTGAGCGGGAGTGGGGCAGATACGCAGTATTTT.

V is TRBV7-2 and J is TRBJ2-6, with D perhaps TRBD1 (5 bases). The CDR3 sequence is 14 residues long. V dropped 5 bases and J dropped 3 bases, with 8 bases sitting between them. The germline CDR1 and CDR2 sequences are SGHTA and FQGNSA. The CDR3 spells CASSARVGANVLTF. The CDR3 coding sequence is TGTGCCAGCAGCGCCAGGGTTGGGGCCAACGTCCTGACTTTC.

The chain links TRBV18 to TRBJ1-3; 10 nucleotides align to TRBD1. Germline CDR1 and CDR2: KGHSH and LQKENI. V lost 2 bases and J lost 8; bases outside the gene matches: 6. CDR3 length: 15 amino acids. The chain's CDR3 is CASSPGQGVADTIYF. The CDR3 DNA follows: TGTGCCAGCTCACCAGGACAGGGGGTCGCGGACACCATATATTTT.

The chain joins TRBV7-3 to TRBJ2-1; 16 nucleotides agree with TRBD2. Germline CDR1 SGHTA, CDR2 FQGTGA. V was clipped by 8 bases and J by 6 bases; unmatched bases: 7. This CDR3 spans 16 amino acids. The CDR3 sequence is CASDPGLAGGVNEQFF. CDR3 bases: TGTGCCAGCGATCCGGGACTAGCGGGAGGGGTCAATGAGCAGTTCTTC.

Comment on this clone: Other DNA sequences in the sample encode the same CDR3. The chain couples TRBV28 to TRBJ2-3; D possibly matches TRBD1 or TRBD2 (5 bases each). CDR3 length: 14 amino acids. The germline V gene encodes CDR1 MDHEN and CDR2 SYDVKM. V shed 2 bases and J shed 6 bases, with 12 bases lying between them. CDR3 DNA sequence: TGTGCCAGCAGTTTAACGGGACCCCTTGATACGCAGTATTTT. Protein: CASSLTGPLDTQYF.

The gene calls are TRBV27 and TRBJ2-7; D may be TRBD2 (5 bases). Germline CDR1 reads MNHEY; CDR2 reads SMNVEV (reference sequence). The CDR3 is 16 residues long. V was clipped by 3 bases and J by 6 bases, with 21 bases between them. Here the CDR3 reads CASSFPGRAAPSEQYF. The CDR3 nucleotides read TGTGCCAGCAGTTTTCCTGGGCGGGCTGCCCCATCCGAGCAGTACTTC.

This clone occurred once. The chain has TRBV2 and TRBJ1-2; TRBD1 agrees at 9 bases. V shed 6 bases, J shed 5 bases, and the junction held 4 bases outside the gene matches. The CDR3 is 13 residues long. Per germline, CDR1 SNHLY and CDR2 FYNNEI. The CDR3 spells CASRRDREYGYTF. The CDR3 DNA is TGTGCCAGCAGGAGGGACAGGGAATATGGCTACACCTTC.

This clone came up once. This chain uses TRBV19 with TRBJ2-7; 11 bases are shared with TRBD2. The germline CDR1 and CDR2 sequences are LNHDA and SQIVND (reference sequence). The CDR3 totals 15 residues. After removal of 5 bases from V and 6 bases from J, the junction contained 9 bases not matched to a gene. DNA for the CDR3: TGTGCCAGTAGTGCCCTTAGCGGGAGGGCGACCGAGCAGTACTTC. Amino acids: CASSALSGRATEQYF. Looking up the rest from reference TRBV19 and TRBJ2-7 gives the full variable domain: DGGITQSPKYLFRKEGQNVTLSCEQNLNHDAMYWYRQDPGQGLRLIYYSQIVNDFQKGDIAEGYSVSREKKESFPLTVTSAQKNPTAFYLCASSALSGRATEQYFGPGTRLTVT.

Regarding this clone: Distinct nucleotide sequences in the sample also encode this CDR3. The chain carries TRBV2 and TRBJ2-7; 8 positions match TRBD2. V lost 8 bases and J lost 7; bases outside the gene matches: 4. The V gene's germline CDR1 is SNHLY and CDR2 FYNNEI. The CDR3 loop spans 11 amino acids. The CDR3: CASSLAGEQYF. In nucleotides, the CDR3 is TGTGCCAGCTCATTAGCGGGAGAGCAGTACTTC.

The chain carries TRBV4-2 and TRBJ2-7; 8 nucleotides match TRBD2. The CDR3 runs to 15 residues. The V gene's germline CDR1 is LGHNA and CDR2 YNFKEQ. The trim removed 8 bases at V and 2 bases at J, leaving 11 bases unmatched. The CDR3 is CASRESGRDPYEQYF. The CDR3 coding sequence is TGTGCCAGCCGGGAGAGCGGGAGAGATCCCTACGAGCAGTACTTC.

CDR3 residues: CASSPGTSGRTEQFF. CDR3 in DNA: TGCGCCAGCAGTCCCGGGACTAGCGGGAGAACTGAGCAGTTCTTC. The chain joins TRBV5-1 to TRBJ2-1; 14 nucleotides agree with TRBD2. Germline V gene lookup returns CDR1 SGHRS and CDR2 YFSETQ. V lost 5 bases and J lost 9; bases outside the gene matches: 7. The CDR3 loop spans 15 amino acids. The whole variable domain, filled in from reference TRBV5-1 and TRBJ2-1, reads KAGVTQTPRYLIKTRGQQVTLSCSPISGHRSVSWYQQTPGQGLQFLFEYFSETQRNKGNFPGRFSGRQFSNSRSEMNVSTLELGDSALYLCASSPGTSGRTEQFFGPGTRLTVL.

V gene TRBV11-2 combines with J gene TRBJ2-3; D tentatively fits TRBD1 or TRBD2 (5 bases each). V gave up 5 bases and J gave up 2 bases, with 20 bases separating them. In germline, CDR1 is SGHAT, CDR2 FQNNGV. The CDR3 has 17 amino acids. The DNA for the CDR3 is TGTGCCAGCAGCGCAGGGTTCTCTGCCGGGAACACAGATACGCAGTATTTT. This gives the protein CASSAGFSAGNTDTQYF.

This chain connects TRBV28 to TRBJ2-7, with TRBD2 as a possible D gene (5 bases). Trimming removed 5 bases at V and 1 base at J, with 18 bases between. This CDR3 is 16 amino acids long. CDR1 and CDR2 (germline): MDHEN, SYDVKM. The CDR3 DNA is TGTGCCAGCAGTCACCAACTTCTAGCCGGGTCCTACGAGCAGTACTTC. It yields the protein CASSHQLLAGSYEQYF.

The V and J genes are TRBV28 and TRBJ1-5; unclear D gene. Between the trimmed V and J ends, which lost 3 bases and 1 base, there was a span of 7 bases. The CDR3 is made up of 14 amino acids. The germline CDR1 and CDR2 sequences are MDHEN and SYDVKM. For the CDR3, the DNA is TGTGCCAGCAGTTTGGCCCTAAGCAATCAGCCCCAGCATTTT. Residues: CASSLALSNQPQHF.

This rearrangement joins TRBV6-1 to TRBJ1-1, with 8 bases identical to TRBD1. This CDR3 comprises 13 residues. Trimming at V came to 3 bases and at J to 5 bases, leaving 2 bases not matched to a gene. CDR1 MNHNS and CDR2 SASEGT come from the germline V gene. The CDR3 DNA is TGTGCCAGCAGTGACAGGGGGCGAACTGAAGCTTTCTTT. Its protein is CASSDRGRTEAFF.

The chain has TRBV6-5 and TRBJ2-7; 9 bases map to TRBD1. The CDR3 covers 13 residues. Unmatched junction bases numbered 5, after V lost 4 bases and J lost 7 bases. The germline CDR1 and CDR2 sequences are MNHEY and SVGAGI. CDR3 bases: TGTGCCAGCAGTTCAGCGGGACAGGGAGAGCAGTACTTC. Its translation: CASSSAGQGEQYF.

The table lists this clone with a count of one. J is TRBJ2-5 and V is TRBV4-1; 7 nucleotides match TRBD2. Germline trimming cut 0 bases from V and 0 bases from J; bases unmatched to any gene: 4. Germline V gives CDR1 MGHRA, CDR2 YSYEKL. This CDR3 is built from 16 residues. The CDR3 sequence: CASSQEGTTYQETQYF. As DNA, the CDR3 is TGCGCCAGCAGCCAAGAGGGGACTACGTACCAAGAGACCCAGTACTTC.

The J gene is TRBJ2-5, the V gene TRBV29-1; TRBD1 aligns across 8 bases. Looked up from germline, CDR1 is SQVTM and CDR2 is ANQGSEA. This CDR3 contains 15 residues. V dropped 5 bases and J dropped 5; count of bases not matched to a gene: 13. CDR3 sequence: CSVSPGTGRDETQYF. DNA for the CDR3: TGCAGCGTTAGCCCCGGGACAGGTCGGGACGAGACCCAGTACTTC. Full variable domain (missing parts from reference TRBV29-1 and TRBJ2-5): SAVISQKPSRDICQRGTSLTIQCQVDSQVTMMFWYRQQPGQSLTLIATANQGSEATYESGFVIDKFPISRPNLTFSTLTVSNMSPEDSSIYLCSVSPGTGRDETQYFGPGTRLLVL.

This clone has only one observation. This rearrangement joins TRBV5-1 to TRBJ1-6; D unclear. Germline assignment: CDR1 SGHRS and CDR2 YFSETQ. The CDR3 sequence is 12 residues long. V was trimmed by 5 bases and J by 7 bases, leaving 7 bases between them. CDR3 sequence (DNA): TGCGCCAGCAGAGGGCTGAATTCACCCCTCCACTTT. Translation: CASRGLNSPLHF.